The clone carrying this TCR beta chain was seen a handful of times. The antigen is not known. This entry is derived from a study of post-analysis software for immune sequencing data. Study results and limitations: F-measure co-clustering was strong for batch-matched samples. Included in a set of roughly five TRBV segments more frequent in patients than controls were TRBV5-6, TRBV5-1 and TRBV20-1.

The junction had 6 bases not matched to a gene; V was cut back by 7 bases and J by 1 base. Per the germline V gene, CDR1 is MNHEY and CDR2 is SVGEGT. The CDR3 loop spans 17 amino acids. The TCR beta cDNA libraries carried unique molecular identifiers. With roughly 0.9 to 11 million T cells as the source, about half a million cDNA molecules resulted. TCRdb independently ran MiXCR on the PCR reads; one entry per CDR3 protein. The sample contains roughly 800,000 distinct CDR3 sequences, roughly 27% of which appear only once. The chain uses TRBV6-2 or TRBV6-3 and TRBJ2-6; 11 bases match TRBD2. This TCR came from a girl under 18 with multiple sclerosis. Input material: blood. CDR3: CASNLAGGRSGANVLTF. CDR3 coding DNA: TGTGCCAGCAATCTAGCGGGAGGCCGATCTGGGGCCAACGTCCTGACTTTC.